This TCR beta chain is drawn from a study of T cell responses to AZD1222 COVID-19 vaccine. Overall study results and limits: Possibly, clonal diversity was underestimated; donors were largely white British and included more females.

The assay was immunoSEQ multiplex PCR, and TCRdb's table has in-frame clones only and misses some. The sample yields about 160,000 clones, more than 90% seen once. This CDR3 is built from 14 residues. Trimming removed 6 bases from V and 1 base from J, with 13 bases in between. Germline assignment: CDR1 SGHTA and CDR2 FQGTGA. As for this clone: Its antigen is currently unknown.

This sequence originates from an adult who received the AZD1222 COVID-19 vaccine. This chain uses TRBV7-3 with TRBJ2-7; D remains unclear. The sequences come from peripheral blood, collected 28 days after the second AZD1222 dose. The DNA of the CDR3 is TGTGCCAGCAGTCGTACCGGTCGATCCTACGAGCAGTACTTC. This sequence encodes CASSRTGRSYEQYF.